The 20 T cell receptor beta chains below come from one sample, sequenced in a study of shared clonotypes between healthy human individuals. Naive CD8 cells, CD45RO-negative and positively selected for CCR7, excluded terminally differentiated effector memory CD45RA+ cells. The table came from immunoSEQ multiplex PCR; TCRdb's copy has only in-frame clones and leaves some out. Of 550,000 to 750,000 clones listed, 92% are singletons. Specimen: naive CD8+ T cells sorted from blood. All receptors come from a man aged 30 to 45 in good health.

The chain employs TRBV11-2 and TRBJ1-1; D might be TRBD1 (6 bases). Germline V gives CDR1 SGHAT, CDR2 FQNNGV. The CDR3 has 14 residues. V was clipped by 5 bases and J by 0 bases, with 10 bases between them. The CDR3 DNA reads TGTGCCAGCAGCCCGGGGGCGATGAACACTGAAGCTTTCTTT. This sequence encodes CASSPGAMNTEAFF.

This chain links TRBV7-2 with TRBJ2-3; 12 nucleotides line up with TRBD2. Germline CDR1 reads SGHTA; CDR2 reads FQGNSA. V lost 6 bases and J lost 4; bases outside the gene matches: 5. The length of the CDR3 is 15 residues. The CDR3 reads CASSSLAGGADTQYF. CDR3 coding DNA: TGTGCCAGCAGTTCTCTAGCGGGAGGGGCAGATACGCAGTATTTT.

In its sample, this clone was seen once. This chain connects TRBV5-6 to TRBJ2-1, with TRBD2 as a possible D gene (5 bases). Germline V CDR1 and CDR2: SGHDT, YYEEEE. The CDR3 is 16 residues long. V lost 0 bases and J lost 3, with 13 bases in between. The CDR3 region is CASSLAATGDYNEQFF. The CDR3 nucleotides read TGTGCCAGCAGCTTGGCCGCTACCGGGGACTACAATGAGCAGTTCTTC.

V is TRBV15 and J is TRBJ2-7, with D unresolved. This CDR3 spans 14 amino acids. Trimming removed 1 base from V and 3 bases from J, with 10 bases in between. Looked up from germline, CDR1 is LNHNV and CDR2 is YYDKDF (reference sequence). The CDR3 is CATSRGDSRYEQYF. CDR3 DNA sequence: TGTGCCACCAGCAGAGGCGACTCTCGCTACGAGCAGTACTTC.

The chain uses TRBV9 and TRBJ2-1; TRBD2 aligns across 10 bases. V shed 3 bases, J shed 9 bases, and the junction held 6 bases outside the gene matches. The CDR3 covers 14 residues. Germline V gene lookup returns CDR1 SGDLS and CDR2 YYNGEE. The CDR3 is CASSGTSGILEQFF. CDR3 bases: TGTGCCAGCAGCGGGACTAGCGGAATTCTTGAGCAGTTCTTC.

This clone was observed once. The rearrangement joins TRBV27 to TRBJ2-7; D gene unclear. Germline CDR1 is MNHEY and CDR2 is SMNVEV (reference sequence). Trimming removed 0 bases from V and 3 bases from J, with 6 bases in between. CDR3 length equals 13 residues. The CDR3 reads CASSLSMYYEQYF. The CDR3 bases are TGTGCCAGCAGTTTATCGATGTACTACGAGCAGTACTTC.

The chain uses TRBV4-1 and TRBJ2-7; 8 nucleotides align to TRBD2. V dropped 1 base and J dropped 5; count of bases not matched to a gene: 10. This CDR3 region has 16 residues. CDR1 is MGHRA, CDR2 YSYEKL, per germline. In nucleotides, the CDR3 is TGCGCCAGCAGCCAAGCCCCCAGCGGGAGAACCCACGAGCAGTACTTC. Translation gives CASSQAPSGRTHEQYF.

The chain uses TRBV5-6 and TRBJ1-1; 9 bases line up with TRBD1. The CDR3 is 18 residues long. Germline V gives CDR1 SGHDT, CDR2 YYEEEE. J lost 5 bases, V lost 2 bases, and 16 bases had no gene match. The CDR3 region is CASSFFGSIGTGFTEAFF. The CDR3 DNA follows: TGTGCCAGCAGCTTCTTTGGTTCAATCGGGACAGGGTTTACTGAAGCTTTCTTT. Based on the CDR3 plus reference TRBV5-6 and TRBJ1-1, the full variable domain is DAGVTQSPTHLIKTRGQQVTLRCSPKSGHDTVSWYQQALGQGPQFIFQYYEEEERQRGNFPDRFSGHQFPNYSSELNVNALLLGDSALYLCASSFFGSIGTGFTEAFFGQGTRLTVV.

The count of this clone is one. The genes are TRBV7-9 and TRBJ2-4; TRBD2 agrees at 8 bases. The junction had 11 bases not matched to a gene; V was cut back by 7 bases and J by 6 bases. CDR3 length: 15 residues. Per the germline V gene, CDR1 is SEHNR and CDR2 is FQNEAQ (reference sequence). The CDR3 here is CASTLAGGGRNIQYF. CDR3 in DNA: TGTGCCAGCACCCTGGCGGGAGGTGGCAGAAACATTCAGTACTTC.

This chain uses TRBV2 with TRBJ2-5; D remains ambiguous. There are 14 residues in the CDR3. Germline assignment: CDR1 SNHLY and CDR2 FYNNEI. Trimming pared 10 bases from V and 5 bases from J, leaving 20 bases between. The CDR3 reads CAIPARPVGETQYF. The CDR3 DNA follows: TGTGCCATTCCGGCTAGACCCGTTGGGGAGACCCAGTACTTC.

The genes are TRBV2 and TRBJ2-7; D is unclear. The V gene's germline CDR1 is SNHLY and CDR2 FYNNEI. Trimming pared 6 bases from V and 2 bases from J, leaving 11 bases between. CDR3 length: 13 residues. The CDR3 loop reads CASRDPRPYEQYF. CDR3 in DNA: TGTGCCAGCAGGGACCCAAGGCCCTACGAGCAGTACTTC.

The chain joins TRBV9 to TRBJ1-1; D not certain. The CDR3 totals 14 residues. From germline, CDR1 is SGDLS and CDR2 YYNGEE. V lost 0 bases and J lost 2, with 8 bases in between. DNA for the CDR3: TGTGCCAGCAGCGTAGTTAAGGGCAACACTGAAGCTTTCTTT. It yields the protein CASSVVKGNTEAFF.

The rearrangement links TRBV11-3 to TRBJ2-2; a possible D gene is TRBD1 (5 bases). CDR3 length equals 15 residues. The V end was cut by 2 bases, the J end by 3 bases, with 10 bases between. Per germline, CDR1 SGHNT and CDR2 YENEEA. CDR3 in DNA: TGTGCCAGCAGCTTATGGCAGGGTGACACCGGGGAGCTGTTTTTT. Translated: CASSLWQGDTGELFF.

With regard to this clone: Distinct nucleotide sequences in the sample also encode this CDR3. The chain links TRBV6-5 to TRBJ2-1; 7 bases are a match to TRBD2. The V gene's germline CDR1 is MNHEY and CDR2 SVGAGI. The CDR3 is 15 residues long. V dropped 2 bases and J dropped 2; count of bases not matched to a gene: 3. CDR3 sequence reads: CASSYGAGAYNEQFF. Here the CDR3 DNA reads TGTGCCAGCAGTTACGGCGCGGGAGCCTACAATGAGCAGTTCTTC.

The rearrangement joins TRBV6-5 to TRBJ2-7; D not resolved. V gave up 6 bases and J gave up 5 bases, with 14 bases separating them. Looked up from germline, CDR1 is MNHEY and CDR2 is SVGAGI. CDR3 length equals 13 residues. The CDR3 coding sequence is TGTGCCAGCAGCACAAACATCGCCGACGAGCAGTACTTC. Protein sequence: CASSTNIADEQYF.

For the CDR3, the DNA is TGCGCCAGCAGCGAGCCGGGCGCAGCGGAGGAGACCCAGTACTTC. Amino acids: CASSEPGAAEETQYF. The chain couples TRBV10-2 to TRBJ2-5; D may be TRBD2 (5 bases). The CDR3 is made up of 15 amino acids. Looked up from germline, CDR1 is WSHSY and CDR2 is SAAADI. Trimming took off 6 bases at V and 5 bases at J, with 19 bases between the two ends.

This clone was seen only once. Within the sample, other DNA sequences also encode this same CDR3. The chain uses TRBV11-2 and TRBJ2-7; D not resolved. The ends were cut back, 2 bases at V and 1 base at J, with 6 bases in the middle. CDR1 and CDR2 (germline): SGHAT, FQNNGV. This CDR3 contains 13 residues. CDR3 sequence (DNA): TGTGCCAGCAGCTTAAGTAGTTCCTACGAGCAGTACTTC. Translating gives CASSLSSSYEQYF. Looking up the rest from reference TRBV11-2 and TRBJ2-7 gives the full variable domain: EAGVAQSPRYKIIEKRQSVAFWCNPISGHATLYWYQQILGQGPKLLIQFQNNGVVDDSQLPKDRFSAERLKGVDSTLKIQPAKLEDSAVYLCASSLSSSYEQYFGPGTRLTVT.

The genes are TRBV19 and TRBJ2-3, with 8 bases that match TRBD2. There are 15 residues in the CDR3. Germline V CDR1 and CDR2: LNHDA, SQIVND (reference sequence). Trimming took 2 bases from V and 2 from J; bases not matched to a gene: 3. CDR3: CASSILTSDTDTQYF. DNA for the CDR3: TGTGCCAGTAGTATACTGACTAGCGACACAGATACGCAGTATTTT.

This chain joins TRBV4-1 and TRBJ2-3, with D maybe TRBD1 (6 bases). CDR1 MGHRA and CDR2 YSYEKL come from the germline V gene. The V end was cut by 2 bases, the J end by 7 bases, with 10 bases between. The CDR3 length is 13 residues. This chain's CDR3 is CASSQTGSNTQYF. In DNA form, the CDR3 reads TGCGCCAGCAGCCAAACAGGGTCAAATACGCAGTATTTT.

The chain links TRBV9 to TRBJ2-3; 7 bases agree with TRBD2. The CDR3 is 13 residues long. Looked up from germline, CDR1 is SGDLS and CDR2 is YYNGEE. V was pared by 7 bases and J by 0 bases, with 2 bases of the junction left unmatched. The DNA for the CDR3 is TGTGCCAGCGGCGGGGGTAGCACAGATACGCAGTATTTT. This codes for CASGGGSTDTQYF.